Given below is one TCR beta chain in context. The CDR3 sequence is 15 residues long. Germline values: CDR1 SGHTA, CDR2 FQGNSA. The V end lost 0 bases, the J end lost 3 bases, and 11 bases lay between the germline ends. This table comes from immunoSEQ multiplex PCR, and its TCRdb copy is limited to in-frame clones, with some not included. The table includes tens of thousands of clones, over 75% detected once. The record originates from a study of blood T cell repertoires in COVID-19. Study-level information: Nucleic acid was either cDNA or gDNA, and it came from T cells, B-cell-depleted T cells, or PBMCs.

The source material was peripheral blood. This sequence originates from a man at least 80 years old with active or convalescent COVID-19. The rearrangement links TRBV7-2 to TRBJ1-2; D ambiguous. Here the CDR3 DNA reads TGTGCCAGCAGCTTAGCCACGGGAGGCCACTATGGCTACACCTTC. The encoded protein is CASSLATGGHYGYTF. The full variable domain, with the rest looked up from reference TRBV7-2 and TRBJ1-2, is GAGVSQSPSNKVTEKGKDVELRCDPISGHTALYWYRQSLGQGLEFLIYFQGNSAPDKSGLPSDRFSAERTGGSVSTLTIQRTQQEDSAVYLCASSLATGGHYGYTFGSGTRLTVV.